The next 8 T cell receptor beta chains were all read from a single sample in a study of T cells in Graves' hyperthyroidism and ophthalmopathy. Researchers amplified the TCR beta CDR3 regions from RNA transcripts. HTBI primers were the set used in a first-round RT-PCR of the TCR CDR3. Using its own MiXCR run on the multiplex PCR reads, TCRdb lists one record per CDR3 protein. The data show fewer than 750,000 distinct CDR3 sequences, roughly 15% seen once. Material: blood. The receptors originated from a woman in her 50s with Graves' ophthalmopathy.

At least ten counts were recorded for this clonotype. The chain employs TRBV28 and TRBJ2-2; D is ambiguous. CDR1 and CDR2 (germline): MDHEN, SYDVKM. Trimming removed 5 bases at V and 1 base at J, with 8 bases between. The CDR3 extends over 14 amino acids. CDR3: CASSTLGNTGELFF. The CDR3 DNA is TGTGCCAGCAGTACCCTCGGGAACACCGGGGAGCTGTTTTTT.

V gene TRBV15 combines with J gene TRBJ1-2; possible D gene TRBD1, 6 bases. The germline V gene has CDR1 LNHNV and CDR2 YYDKDF (reference sequence). Trimming left V 7 bases short and J 3 bases short, with 15 bases between. The CDR3 totals 14 residues. The CDR3 loop reads CATNGGGTHYGYTF. In DNA form, the CDR3 reads TGTGCCACCAATGGGGGGGGCACCCACTATGGCTACACCTTC.

The V call is TRBV28, the J call TRBJ1-2; weak D call: TRBD1 (5 bases). Germline V gene data show CDR1 as MDHEN and CDR2 as SYDVKM. Trimming pared 2 bases from V and 5 bases from J, leaving 15 bases between. CDR3 size: 15 residues. CDR3 coding DNA: TGTGCCAGCAGTTTAGGCCAGGGTTCCGCTTATGGCTACACCTTC. This translates into CASSLGQGSAYGYTF.

This sequence joins TRBV7-9 and TRBJ2-7; TRBD2 matches at 7 bases. There are 14 residues in the CDR3. J was trimmed by 7 bases and V by 4 bases; bases with no gene match: 10. Germline V gene lookup returns CDR1 SEHNR and CDR2 FQNEAQ (reference sequence). The CDR3 loop is CASSYLQSGGEQYF. CDR3 DNA sequence: TGTGCCAGCAGCTACCTACAATCCGGGGGGGAGCAGTACTTC.

The sample holds many counts of this clonotype. CDR3 bases: TGTGCCAGCAGCTTGGCCCCCGGGACTAGCGGTCTGCAAGAGACCCAGTACTTC. This sequence encodes CASSLAPGTSGLQETQYF. The rearrangement joins TRBV11-2 to TRBJ2-5; 11 bases match TRBD2. Trimming cost V 3 bases and J 2 bases; bases outside gene matches: 11. From germline, CDR1 is SGHAT and CDR2 FQNNGV. The CDR3 sequence is 18 residues long. Variable domain in full (rest from reference TRBV11-2 and TRBJ2-5): EAGVAQSPRYKIIEKRQSVAFWCNPISGHATLYWYQQILGQGPKLLIQFQNNGVVDDSQLPKDRFSAERLKGVDSTLKIQPAKLEDSAVYLCASSLAPGTSGLQETQYFGPGTRLLVL.

A word on this clonotype: This may be a read error: a much more frequent sequence differs by one nucleotide. The rearrangement joins TRBV6-5 to TRBJ2-2; TRBD1 might be the D (5 bases). V gave up 2 bases and J gave up 4 bases, with 8 bases separating them. CDR3 length: 14 amino acids. Per the germline V gene, CDR1 is MNHEY and CDR2 is SVGAGI. CDR3 DNA sequence: TGTGCCAGCAGTTACCAAGGGGCCACCGGGGAGCTGTTTTTT. Protein: CASSYQGATGELFF.

In this sample, this clonotype turned up a few times. V and J are TRBV4-1 and TRBJ2-1, with D possibly being TRBD2 (6 bases). V lost 2 bases to trimming and J lost 5 bases, with 13 bases between them. Germline V gives CDR1 MGHRA, CDR2 YSYEKL. This CDR3 comprises 15 residues. The DNA for the CDR3 is TGCGCCAGCAGCCAATCACTGGGACTCAACAATGAGCAGTTCTTC. It specifies CASSQSLGLNNEQFF.

This clonotype has at least ten counts. The chain is built from TRBV12-3 or TRBV12-4 and TRBJ2-1; D perhaps matches TRBD2 (5 bases). The V gene lost 5 bases and the J gene lost 6 bases, with 11 bases spanning the gap. The CDR3 totals 13 residues. CDR3 loop: CASSPLTSNEQFF. CDR3 sequence (DNA): TGTGCCAGCAGTCCACTTACTAGCAATGAGCAGTTCTTC.